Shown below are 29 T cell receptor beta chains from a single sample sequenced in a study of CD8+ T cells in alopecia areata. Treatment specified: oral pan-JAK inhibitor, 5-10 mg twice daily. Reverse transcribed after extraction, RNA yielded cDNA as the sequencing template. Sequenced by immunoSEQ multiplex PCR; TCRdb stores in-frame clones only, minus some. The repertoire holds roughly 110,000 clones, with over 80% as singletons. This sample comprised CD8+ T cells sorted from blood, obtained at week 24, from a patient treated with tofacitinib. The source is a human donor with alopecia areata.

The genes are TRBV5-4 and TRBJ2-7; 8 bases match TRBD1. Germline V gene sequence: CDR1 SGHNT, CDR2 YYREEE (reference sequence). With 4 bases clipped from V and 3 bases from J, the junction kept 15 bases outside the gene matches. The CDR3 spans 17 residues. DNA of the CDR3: TGTGCCAGCAGCAGAATCATTAGTGACAGGGGTGGCTACGAGCAGTACTTC. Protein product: CASSRIISDRGGYEQYF.

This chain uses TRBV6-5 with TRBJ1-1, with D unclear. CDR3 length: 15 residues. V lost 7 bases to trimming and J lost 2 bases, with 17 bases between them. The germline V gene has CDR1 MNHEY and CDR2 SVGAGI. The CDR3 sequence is CASTTTGQANTEAFF. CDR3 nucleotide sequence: TGTGCCAGCACTACTACCGGCCAAGCCAACACTGAAGCTTTCTTT.

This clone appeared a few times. The CDR3 region is CASSELPGQGLHEQYF. CDR3 DNA sequence: TGTGCCAGCAGTGAATTACCGGGACAGGGTCTCCACGAGCAGTACTTC. The V and J genes are TRBV6-1 and TRBJ2-7; TRBD1 matches at 9 bases. V trimming: 2 bases; J trimming: 5 bases; junction bases outside the gene matches: 10. CDR1 MNHNS and CDR2 SASEGT come from the germline V gene. This CDR3 has 16 amino acids.

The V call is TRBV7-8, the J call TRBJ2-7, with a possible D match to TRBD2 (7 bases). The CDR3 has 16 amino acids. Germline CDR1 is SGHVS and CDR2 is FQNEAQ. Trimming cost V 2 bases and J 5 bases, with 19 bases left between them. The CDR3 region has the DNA TGTGCCAGCAGCTTACCGGGGGGCCCGGTTGGCGACGAGCAGTACTTC. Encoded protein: CASSLPGGPVGDEQYF.

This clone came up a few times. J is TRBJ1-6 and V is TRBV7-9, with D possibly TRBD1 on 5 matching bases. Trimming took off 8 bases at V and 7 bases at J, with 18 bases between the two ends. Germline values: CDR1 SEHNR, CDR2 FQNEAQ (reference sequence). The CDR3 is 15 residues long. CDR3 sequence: CASGHPSGANSPLHF. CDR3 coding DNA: TGTGCCAGCGGCCACCCTAGTGGGGCAAATTCACCCCTCCACTTT.

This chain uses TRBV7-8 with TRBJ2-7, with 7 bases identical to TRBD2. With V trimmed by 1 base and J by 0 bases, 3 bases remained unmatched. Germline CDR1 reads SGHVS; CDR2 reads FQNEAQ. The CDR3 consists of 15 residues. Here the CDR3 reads CASSLVGGTSYEQYF. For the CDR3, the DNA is TGTGCCAGCAGCTTAGTGGGGGGGACCTCCTACGAGCAGTACTTC.

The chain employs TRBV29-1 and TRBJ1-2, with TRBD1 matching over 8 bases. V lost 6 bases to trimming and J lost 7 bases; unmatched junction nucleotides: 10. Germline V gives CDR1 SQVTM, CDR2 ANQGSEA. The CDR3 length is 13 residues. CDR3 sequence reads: CSVTGQGAFGYTF. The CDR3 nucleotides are TGCAGCGTGACTGGACAGGGAGCGTTTGGCTACACCTTC. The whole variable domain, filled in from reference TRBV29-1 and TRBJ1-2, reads SAVISQKPSRDICQRGTSLTIQCQVDSQVTMMFWYRQQPGQSLTLIATANQGSEATYESGFVIDKFPISRPNLTFSTLTVSNMSPEDSSIYLCSVTGQGAFGYTFGSGTRLTVV.

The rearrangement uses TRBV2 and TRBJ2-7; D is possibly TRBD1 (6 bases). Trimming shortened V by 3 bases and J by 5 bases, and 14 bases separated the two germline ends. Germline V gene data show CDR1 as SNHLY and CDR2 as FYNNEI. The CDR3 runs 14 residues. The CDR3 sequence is CASSDGQGTNEQYF. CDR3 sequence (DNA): TGTGCCAGCAGTGATGGGCAGGGGACCAACGAGCAGTACTTC.

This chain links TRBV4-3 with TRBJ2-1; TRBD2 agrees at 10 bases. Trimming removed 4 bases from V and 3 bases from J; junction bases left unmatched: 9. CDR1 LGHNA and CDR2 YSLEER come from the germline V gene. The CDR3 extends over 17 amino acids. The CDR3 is CASSPTRSGGVYNEQFF. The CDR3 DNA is TGCGCCAGCAGCCCCACCCGAAGCGGGGGGGTCTACAATGAGCAGTTCTTC.

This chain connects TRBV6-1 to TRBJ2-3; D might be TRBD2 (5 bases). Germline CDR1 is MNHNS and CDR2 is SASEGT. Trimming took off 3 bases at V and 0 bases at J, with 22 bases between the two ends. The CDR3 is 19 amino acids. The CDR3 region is CASSEPRWGESWSTDTQYF. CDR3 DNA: TGTGCCAGCAGTGAGCCCCGATGGGGAGAGAGCTGGAGCACAGATACGCAGTATTTT.

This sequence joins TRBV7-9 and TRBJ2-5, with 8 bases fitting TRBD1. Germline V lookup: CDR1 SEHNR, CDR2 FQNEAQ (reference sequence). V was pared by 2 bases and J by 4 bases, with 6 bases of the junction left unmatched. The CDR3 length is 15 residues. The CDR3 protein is CASSLKTGVSETQYF. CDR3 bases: TGTGCCAGCAGCTTAAAGACAGGGGTTTCAGAGACCCAGTACTTC. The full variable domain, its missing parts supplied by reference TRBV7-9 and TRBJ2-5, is DTGVSQNPRHKITKRGQNVTFRCDPISEHNRLYWYRQTLGQGPEFLTYFQNEAQLEKSRLLSDRFSAERPKGSFSTLEIQRTEQGDSAMYLCASSLKTGVSETQYFGPGTRLLVL.

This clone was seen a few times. The CDR3 reads CASSRLAGGRETQYF. CDR3 coding DNA: TGTGCCAGCAGTAGACTAGCGGGGGGGAGGGAGACCCAGTACTTC. The rearrangement joins TRBV6-5 to TRBJ2-5, with 14 bases that match TRBD2. V trimming: 5 bases; J trimming: 5 bases; junction bases outside the gene matches: 4. The V gene's germline CDR1 is MNHEY and CDR2 SVGAGI. This CDR3 contains 15 residues.

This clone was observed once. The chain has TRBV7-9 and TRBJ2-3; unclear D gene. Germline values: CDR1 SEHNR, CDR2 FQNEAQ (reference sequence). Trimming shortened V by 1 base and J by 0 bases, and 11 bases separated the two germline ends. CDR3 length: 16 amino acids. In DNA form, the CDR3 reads TGTGCCAGCAGCTTAGATTTGGGCGGTAGCACAGATACGCAGTATTTT. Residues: CASSLDLGGSTDTQYF.

The CDR3 region is CSVEGQTHSGESYTDTQYF. The CDR3 DNA reads TGCAGCGTTGAAGGGCAGACGCATTCGGGCGAATCGTACACAGATACGCAGTATTTT. The chain carries TRBV29-1 and TRBJ2-3, with no clear D. Trimming cost V 1 base and J 2 bases, with 25 bases left between them. The CDR3 runs 19 residues. Germline V gives CDR1 SQVTM, CDR2 ANQGSEA.

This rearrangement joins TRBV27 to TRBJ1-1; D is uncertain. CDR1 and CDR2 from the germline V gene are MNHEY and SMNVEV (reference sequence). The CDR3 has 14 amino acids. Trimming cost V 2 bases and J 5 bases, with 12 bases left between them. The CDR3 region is CASSLGRSGTEAFF. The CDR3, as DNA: TGTGCCAGCAGTTTAGGGAGGTCTGGGACTGAAGCTTTCTTT.

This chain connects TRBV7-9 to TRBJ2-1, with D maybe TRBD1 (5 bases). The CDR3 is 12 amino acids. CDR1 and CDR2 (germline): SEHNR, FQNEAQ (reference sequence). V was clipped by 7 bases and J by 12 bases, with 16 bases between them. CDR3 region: CASTPQGVGQFF. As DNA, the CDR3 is TGTGCCAGCACCCCCCAGGGCGTGGGGCAGTTCTTC.

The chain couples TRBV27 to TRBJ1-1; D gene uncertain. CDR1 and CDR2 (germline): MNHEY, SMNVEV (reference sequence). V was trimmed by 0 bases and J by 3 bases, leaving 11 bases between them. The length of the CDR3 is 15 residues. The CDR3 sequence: CASSLSGSGHTEAFF. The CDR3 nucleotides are TGTGCCAGCAGTTTATCGGGGTCCGGGCACACTGAAGCTTTCTTT.

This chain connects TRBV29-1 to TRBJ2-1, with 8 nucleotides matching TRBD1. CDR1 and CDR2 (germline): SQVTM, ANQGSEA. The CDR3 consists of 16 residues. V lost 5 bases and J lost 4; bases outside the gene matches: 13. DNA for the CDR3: TGCAGCGTTATGTCTCTGGGGCAGGGGGCTTACAATGAGCAGTTCTTC. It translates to CSVMSLGQGAYNEQFF.

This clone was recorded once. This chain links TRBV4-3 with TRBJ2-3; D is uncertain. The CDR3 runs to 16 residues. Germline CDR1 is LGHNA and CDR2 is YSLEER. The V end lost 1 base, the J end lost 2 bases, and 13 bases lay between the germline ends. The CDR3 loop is CASSQAHSSTTDTQYF. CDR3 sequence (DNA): TGCGCCAGCAGCCAAGCCCACTCATCCACCACAGATACGCAGTATTTT.

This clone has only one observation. CDR3 sequence (DNA): TGTGCCAGCAGACACTACCCCACCGGGGAGCTGTTTTTT. Translation: CASRHYPTGELFF. The chain links TRBV27 to TRBJ2-2; no definite D call. The CDR3 runs 13 residues. Germline-derived CDR1 and CDR2 are MNHEY and SMNVEV (reference sequence). The V end was cut by 6 bases, the J end by 4 bases, with 9 bases between.

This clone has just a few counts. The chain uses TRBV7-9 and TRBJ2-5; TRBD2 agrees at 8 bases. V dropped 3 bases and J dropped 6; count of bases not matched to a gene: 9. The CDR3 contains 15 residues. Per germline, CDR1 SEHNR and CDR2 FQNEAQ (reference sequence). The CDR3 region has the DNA TGTGCCAGCAGCTTCAGCGGCGGGGGGAAAAAGACCCAGTACTTC. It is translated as CASSFSGGGKKTQYF.

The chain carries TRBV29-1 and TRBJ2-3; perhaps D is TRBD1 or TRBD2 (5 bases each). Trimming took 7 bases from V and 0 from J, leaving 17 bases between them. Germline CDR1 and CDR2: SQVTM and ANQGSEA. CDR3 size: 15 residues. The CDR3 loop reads CSDGDPAKSTDTQYF. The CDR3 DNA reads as TGCAGCGACGGGGACCCAGCAAAAAGCACAGATACGCAGTATTTT.

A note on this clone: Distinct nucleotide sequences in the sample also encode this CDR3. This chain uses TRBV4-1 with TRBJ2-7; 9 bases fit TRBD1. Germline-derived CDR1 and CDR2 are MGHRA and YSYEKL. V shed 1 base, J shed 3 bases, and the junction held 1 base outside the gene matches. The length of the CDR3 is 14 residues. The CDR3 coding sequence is TGCGCCAGCAGCCAAGGACAGGGGGACTACGAGCAGTACTTC. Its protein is CASSQGQGDYEQYF.

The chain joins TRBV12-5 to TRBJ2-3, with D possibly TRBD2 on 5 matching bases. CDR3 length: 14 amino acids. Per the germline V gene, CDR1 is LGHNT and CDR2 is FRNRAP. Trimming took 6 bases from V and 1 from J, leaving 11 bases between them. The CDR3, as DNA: TGTGCTAGTGGCTCCCCGCGGGGCACAGATACGCAGTATTTT. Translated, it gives CASGSPRGTDTQYF.

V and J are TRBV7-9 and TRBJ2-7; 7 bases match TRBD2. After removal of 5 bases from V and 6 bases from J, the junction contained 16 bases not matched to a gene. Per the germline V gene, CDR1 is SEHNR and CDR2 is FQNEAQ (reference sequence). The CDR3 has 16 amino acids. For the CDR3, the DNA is TGTGCCAGCAGCGGCCCCCGGGGGGTGCTCGTGAGCGAGCAGTACTTC. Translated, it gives CASSGPRGVLVSEQYF.

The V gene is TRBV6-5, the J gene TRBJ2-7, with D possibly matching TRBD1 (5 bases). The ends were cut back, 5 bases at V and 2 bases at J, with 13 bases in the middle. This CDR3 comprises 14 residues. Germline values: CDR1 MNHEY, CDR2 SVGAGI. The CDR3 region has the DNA TGTGCCAGCAGTAGCTATAAGGGGACCTACGAGCAGTACTTC. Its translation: CASSSYKGTYEQYF.

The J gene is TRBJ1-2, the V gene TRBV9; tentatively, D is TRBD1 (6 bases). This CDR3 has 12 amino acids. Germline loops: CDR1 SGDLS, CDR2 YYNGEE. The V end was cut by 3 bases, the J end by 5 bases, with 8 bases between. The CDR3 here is CASSATGYGYTF. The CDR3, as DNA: TGTGCCAGCAGCGCGACAGGTTATGGCTACACCTTC.

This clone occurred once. The CDR3 DNA is TGTGCCAGCAGCTCCATGACAGATAGCAATCAGCCCCAGCATTTT. Translating it yields CASSSMTDSNQPQHF. The chain links TRBV5-8 to TRBJ1-5; possible D gene TRBD1, 5 bases. The CDR3 extends over 15 amino acids. V lost 3 bases and J 0 bases, leaving 10 bases between the germline ends. CDR1 and CDR2 (germline): SGHTS, YDEGEE. Looking up the rest from reference TRBV5-8 and TRBJ1-5 gives the full variable domain: EAGVTQSPTHLIKTRGQQATLRCSPISGHTSVYWYQQALGLGLQFLLWYDEGEERNRGNFPPRFSGRQFPNYSSELNVNALELEDSALYLCASSSMTDSNQPQHFGDGTRLSIL.

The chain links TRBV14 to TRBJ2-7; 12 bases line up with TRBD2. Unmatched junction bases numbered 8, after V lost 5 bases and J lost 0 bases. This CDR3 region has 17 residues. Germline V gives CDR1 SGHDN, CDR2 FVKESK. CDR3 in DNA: TGTGCCAGCAGCGCTGGACTAGCGGGGACTTCCTCCTACGAGCAGTACTTC. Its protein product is CASSAGLAGTSSYEQYF.